This is a list of T cell receptor beta chains from one sample in a study of brain T cells in children with intractable seizures. Measured with immunoSEQ multiplex PCR; TCRdb has only the in-frame clones, and not every one. The table lists under 150,000 clones, roughly 94% of them singletons. Sequences were derived from peripheral blood, sampled at surgery. The receptors shown here come from a boy under three years old with hemimegalencephaly and intractable seizures. CDR3s include the opening cysteine and the closing phenylalanine or tryptophan.

V	J	CDR3
TRBV30	TRBJ2-1	CAWSAWSGGQFF
TRBV18	TRBJ1-1	CASSPSTEAFF
TRBV10-3	TRBJ2-4	CAISGQGSHNIQYF
TRBV7-3	TRBJ2-3	CASSLSLSGQLCSYF
TRBV27	TRBJ2-7	CASRRYSGEQYF
TRBV10-1	TRBJ1-6	CASRGGRRRNSPLHF
TRBV10-3	TRBJ2-1	CAIRRQGSNEQFF
TRBV6-5	TRBJ2-1	CASSYTSGRGSEQFF
TRBV28	TRBJ2-7	CASRPGTSGSYEQYF
TRBV12-5	TRBJ1-5	CASGLTGNQPQHF
TRBV28	TRBJ2-7	CASASGYEQYF
TRBV11-2	TRBJ2-7	CASSFFAGSWYEQYF
TRBV18	TRBJ2-1	CASSQGQEGNEQFF
TRBV7-9	TRBJ2-1	CASRSLLRRGPYNEQFF
TRBV5-8	TRBJ2-3	CASGWDITTDTQYF
TRBV5-1	TRBJ1-1	CASSLRLRGREAFF
TRBV27	TRBJ2-1	CASSLIFLGGRAQEQFF
TRBV5-4	TRBJ1-2	CASSLVDRGFGYTF
TRBV4-1	TRBJ2-5	CASSQRYQETQYF
TRBV14	TRBJ1-3	CASSPGPGNTIYF
TRBV6-1	TRBJ2-1	CASSEEVAGGSYNEQFF